The 13 T cell receptor beta chains below all came from one sample that was sequenced in a study of technical replicates of blood from four donors. Profiled with immunoSEQ multiplex PCR; TCRdb holds only in-frame clones, not every one. Of approximately 82,000 clones listed, over 90% are singletons. The sample consisted of T cells isolated from PBMCs. The source of these receptors is a human donor in good health.

V is TRBV15 and J is TRBJ2-6, with 7 bases fitting TRBD2. This CDR3 has 20 residues. The V and J ends lost 0 bases and 0 bases, in that order; junction bases with no gene match: 11. Germline V gene lookup returns CDR1 LNHNV and CDR2 YYDKDF (reference sequence). CDR3 DNA sequence: TGTGCCACCAGCAGAGATATTAGTCGGCTAGCGGACTCTGGGGCCAACGTCCTGACTTTC. Amino acid sequence: CATSRDISRLADSGANVLTF.

This chain connects TRBV7-9 to TRBJ2-7; no reliable D call. V was clipped by 1 base and J by 6 bases, with 10 bases between them. The length of the CDR3 is 13 residues. Germline V CDR1 and CDR2: SEHNR, FQNEAQ (reference sequence). The CDR3 DNA follows: TGTGCCAGCAGCTTAGGGAGTAAAGGCGAGCAGTACTTC. Translation gives CASSLGSKGEQYF.

The CDR3 spells CSVGPGTRLARNEQFF. The CDR3 coding sequence is TGCAGCGTTGGACCTGGGACCAGACTAGCGAGGAATGAGCAGTTCTTC. V is TRBV29-1 and J is TRBJ2-1; 8 nucleotides agree with TRBD2. V shed 4 bases and J 7 bases; nucleotides not matched to a gene: 15. The CDR3 extends over 16 amino acids. Germline lookup yields CDR1 SQVTM and CDR2 ANQGSEA.

This rearrangement joins TRBV9 to TRBJ2-2, with 12 bases that match TRBD2. This CDR3 is built from 18 residues. Looked up from germline, CDR1 is SGDLS and CDR2 is YYNGEE. Trimming took 4 bases from V and 2 from J; bases not matched to a gene: 9. This CDR3 is CASSSHRTSGENTGELFF. As DNA, the CDR3 is TGTGCCAGCAGCTCCCACCGGACTAGCGGGGAAAACACCGGGGAGCTGTTTTTT. Filled out from reference TRBV9 and TRBJ2-2, the complete variable domain reads DSGVTQTPKHLITATGQRVTLRCSPRSGDLSVYWYQQSLDQGLQFLIQYYNGEERAKGNILERFSAQQFPDLHSELNLSSLELGDSALYFCASSSHRTSGENTGELFFGEGSRLTVL.

The V call is TRBV30, the J call TRBJ2-1; D remains unclear. The CDR3 length is 15 residues. The germline V gene encodes CDR1 GTSNPN and CDR2 SVGIG (reference sequence). The V end was cut by 2 bases, the J end by 3 bases, with 14 bases between. CDR3 bases: TGTGCCTGGAGTCGTAGGAGAGGCCTCTACAATGAGCAGTTCTTC. Translating gives CAWSRRRGLYNEQFF.

This chain links TRBV21-1 with TRBJ2-7; the table's TRBD2 call for D was not verified on the DNA. TRBV21-1 is a pseudogene locus. The CDR3 has 14 amino acids. The CDR3 loop reads CAIMTRDYSYEQYF. The CDR3 region has the DNA TGTGCCATTATGACCCGGGACTACTCCTACGAGCAGTACTTC.

As concerns this clone: Additional DNA sequences in this sample encode the identical CDR3. V and J are TRBV19 and TRBJ2-3; D uncertain. The CDR3 length is 13 residues. Per the germline V gene, CDR1 is LNHDA and CDR2 is SQIVND (reference sequence). V dropped 1 base and J dropped 1 base, with 3 bases sitting between them. CDR3 amino acids: CASSIVGTDTQYF. As DNA, the CDR3 is TGTGCCAGTAGTATAGTAGGCACAGATACGCAGTATTTT.

The V and J genes are TRBV28 and TRBJ2-2; maybe TRBD2 (5 bases). Looked up from germline, CDR1 is MDHEN and CDR2 is SYDVKM. Trimming stripped 8 bases from V and 4 bases from J, with 20 bases between. CDR3 size: 16 residues. The CDR3 is CASPPNQGSPTGELFF. The DNA for the CDR3 is TGTGCCAGCCCCCCGAATCAAGGGAGCCCCACCGGGGAGCTGTTTTTT.

The V and J genes are TRBV7-3 and TRBJ1-1; D is perhaps TRBD1 (5 bases). The germline V gene has CDR1 SGHTA and CDR2 FQGTGA. The germline V and J ends were trimmed by 3 bases and 7 bases, with 12 bases remaining between them. This CDR3 has 13 residues. This chain's CDR3 is CASSFGGINEAFF. In DNA form, the CDR3 reads TGTGCCAGCAGCTTCGGGGGAATTAATGAAGCTTTCTTT.

The V call is TRBV19, the J call TRBJ1-1; 8 bases agree with TRBD1. The CDR3 runs to 15 residues. In germline, CDR1 is LNHDA, CDR2 SQIVND (reference sequence). After removal of 6 bases from V and 1 base from J, the junction contained 7 bases not matched to a gene. CDR3 loop: CASRDPGQENTEAFF. The CDR3, as DNA: TGTGCCAGTAGAGACCCGGGACAGGAGAACACTGAAGCTTTCTTT. Using reference TRBV19 and TRBJ1-1 for the parts outside the CDR3, the full variable domain is DGGITQSPKYLFRKEGQNVTLSCEQNLNHDAMYWYRQDPGQGLRLIYYSQIVNDFQKGDIAEGYSVSREKKESFPLTVTSAQKNPTAFYLCASRDPGQENTEAFFGQGTRLTVV.

The CDR3 sequence is CSVPRTGRNEQFF. The CDR3 region has the DNA TGCAGCGTTCCCAGGACAGGGAGGAATGAGCAGTTCTTC. The chain combines TRBV29-1 with TRBJ2-1; 8 bases agree with TRBD1. V trimming: 5 bases; J trimming: 7 bases; junction bases outside the gene matches: 7. Per the germline V gene, CDR1 is SQVTM and CDR2 is ANQGSEA. CDR3 size: 13 residues.

The V call is TRBV2, the J call TRBJ2-3; 7 nucleotides match TRBD2. This CDR3 contains 15 residues. Germline CDR1 SNHLY, CDR2 FYNNEI. The V and J ends lost 6 bases and 3 bases, in that order; junction bases with no gene match: 9. CDR3 DNA: TGTGCCAGCAGATCCAAGCGGGAAACGACAGATACGCAGTATTTT. It encodes CASRSKRETTDTQYF.

V gene TRBV7-2 combines with J gene TRBJ2-2; D not certain. The CDR3 length is 15 residues. V lost 2 bases to trimming and J lost 2 bases, with 9 bases between them. Germline assignment: CDR1 SGHTA and CDR2 FQGNSA. Written as DNA, the CDR3 is TGTGCCAGCAGCTTAAGCAGGCTTAACACCGGGGAGCTGTTTTTT. This sequence encodes CASSLSRLNTGELFF.